The 5 T cell receptor beta chains listed next were all sequenced from one sample in a study of regulatory T cells in long-lasting Graves disease. This sample's time point: newly diagnosed GD, antithyroid drugs for less than 3 months. Scientists built the TCR library using RNA that was extracted from PBMCs. Arm-PCR of CDR3 regions with iRepertoire HTBI primers generated TCR beta libraries. TCRdb re-called the multiplex PCR reads with MiXCR, one entry per CDR3 protein. The top ten hold about 40% of the sample, which has about 320,000 distinct CDR3 sequences, about 18% seen once. The sequencing used peripheral blood mononuclear cells (PBMCs), collected at new diagnosis, from a patient treated with antithyroid drugs. The receptors originated from a female donor with Graves disease.

On this clonotype itself: A read error may be the cause here, since a much bigger clone is one base away. The chain carries TRBV18 and TRBJ2-7; 10 nucleotides match TRBD1. Germline V gene lookup returns CDR1 KGHSH and CDR2 LQKENI. This CDR3 is built from 17 residues. CDR3 loop: CDSSPPETGGKAYEQYF. The CDR3 bases are TGTGACAGCTCACCACCCGAGACAGGGGGCAAGGCATACGAGCAGTACTTC.

As to this clonotype: This could be a read error, since a much larger clone is one nucleotide away. J is TRBJ2-3 and V is TRBV20-1; D possibly corresponds to TRBD1 (5 bases). From germline, CDR1 is DFQATT and CDR2 SNEGSKA (reference sequence). The V end lost 6 bases, the J end lost 4 bases, and 11 bases lay between the germline ends. The CDR3 covers 12 residues. The CDR3 sequence is CSAEAGPDTQYF. In DNA, the CDR3 is TGCAGTGCGGAAGCAGGGCCAGATACGCAGTATTTT.

In this sample, this clonotype turned up many times. The chain couples TRBV28 to TRBJ1-3; possible D gene TRBD1, 6 bases. V shed 2 bases and J shed 8 bases, with 13 bases lying between them. This CDR3 comprises 14 residues. Germline CDR1 MDHEN, CDR2 SYDVKM. In DNA form, the CDR3 reads TGTGCCAGCAGTTTAACGAACAGGGTTGACACCATATATTTT. Amino acids: CASSLTNRVDTIYF.

V is TRBV24-1 and J is TRBJ2-1; D might be TRBD1 (5 bases). V was cut by 3 bases and J by 6 bases, with 8 bases left in between. The CDR3 runs 13 residues. Germline V CDR1 and CDR2: KGHDR, SFDVKD. The CDR3 DNA is TGTGCCACCAGTGATGATGACAGCAATGAGCAGTTCTTC. Its translation: CATSDDDSNEQFF.

There are many counts of this clonotype. J is TRBJ2-1 and V is TRBV5-1; 9 positions match TRBD2. V lost 0 bases to trimming and J lost 2 bases; unmatched junction nucleotides: 6. The CDR3 is 17 residues long. CDR1 SGHRS and CDR2 YFSETQ come from the germline V gene. As DNA, the CDR3 is TGCGCCAGCAGCTTGGGCGGGGCGGGAGGGCCCTACAATGAGCAGTTCTTC. Protein sequence: CASSLGGAGGPYNEQFF.